This T cell receptor (beta chain) originates from a study of beta chain features in type 1 diabetes. Since all of the isolated RNA was reverse transcribed, expressed TCRB transcripts were what got sequenced. This table comes from immunoSEQ multiplex PCR, and its TCRdb copy is limited to in-frame clones, with some not included. The sample consists of about 180,000 clones, 10% to 15% of them appearing once. CDR1 is SNHLY, CDR2 FYNNEI, per germline. CDR3 length: 15 residues. The ends lost 5 bases at V and 3 bases at J; junction bases unmatched: 6. Input material: central memory CD4+ T cells from blood. This chain joins TRBV2 and TRBJ2-1; TRBD2 aligns across 8 bases. The clonotype originates from a woman under 30 in good health. CDR3 protein: CASSTGTSYYNEQFF. The CDR3 coding sequence is TGTGCCAGCAGTACCGGGACTAGTTACTACAATGAGCAGTTCTTC.